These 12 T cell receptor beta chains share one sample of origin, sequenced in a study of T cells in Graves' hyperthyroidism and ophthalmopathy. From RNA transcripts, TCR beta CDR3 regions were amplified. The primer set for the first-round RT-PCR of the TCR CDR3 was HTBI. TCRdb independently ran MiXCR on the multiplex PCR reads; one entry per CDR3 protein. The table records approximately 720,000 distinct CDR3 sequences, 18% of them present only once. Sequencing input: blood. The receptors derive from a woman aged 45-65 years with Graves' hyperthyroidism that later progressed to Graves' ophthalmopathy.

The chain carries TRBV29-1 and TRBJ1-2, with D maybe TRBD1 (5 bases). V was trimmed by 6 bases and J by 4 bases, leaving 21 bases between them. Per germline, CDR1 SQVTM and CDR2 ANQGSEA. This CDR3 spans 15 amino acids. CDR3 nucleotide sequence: TGCAGCGTCGTTATACCTGACAGAAAGGGCTATGGCTACACCTTC. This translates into CSVVIPDRKGYGYTF.

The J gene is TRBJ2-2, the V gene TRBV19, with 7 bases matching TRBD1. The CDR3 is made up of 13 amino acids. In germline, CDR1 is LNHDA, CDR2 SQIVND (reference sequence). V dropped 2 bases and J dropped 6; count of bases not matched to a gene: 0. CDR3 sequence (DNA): TGTGCCAGTAGTATAACAGGGGCCGGGGAGCTGTTTTTT. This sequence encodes CASSITGAGELFF. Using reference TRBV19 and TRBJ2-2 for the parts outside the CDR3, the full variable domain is DGGITQSPKYLFRKEGQNVTLSCEQNLNHDAMYWYRQDPGQGLRLIYYSQIVNDFQKGDIAEGYSVSREKKESFPLTVTSAQKNPTAFYLCASSITGAGELFFGEGSRLTVL.

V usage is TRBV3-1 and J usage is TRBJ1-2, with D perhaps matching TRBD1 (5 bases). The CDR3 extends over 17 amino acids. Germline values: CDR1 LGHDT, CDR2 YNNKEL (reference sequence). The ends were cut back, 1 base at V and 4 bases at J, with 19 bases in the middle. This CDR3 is CASSQGGSGFQSYGYTF. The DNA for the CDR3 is TGTGCCAGCAGCCAAGGGGGGAGTGGGTTTCAGAGCTATGGCTACACCTTC.

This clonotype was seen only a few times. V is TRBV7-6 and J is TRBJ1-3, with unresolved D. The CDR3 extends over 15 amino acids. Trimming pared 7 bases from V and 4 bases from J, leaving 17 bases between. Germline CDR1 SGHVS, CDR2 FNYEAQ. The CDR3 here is CASTTKVGPGNTIYF. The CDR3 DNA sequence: TGTGCCAGCACCACGAAAGTAGGCCCGGGAAACACCATATATTTT.

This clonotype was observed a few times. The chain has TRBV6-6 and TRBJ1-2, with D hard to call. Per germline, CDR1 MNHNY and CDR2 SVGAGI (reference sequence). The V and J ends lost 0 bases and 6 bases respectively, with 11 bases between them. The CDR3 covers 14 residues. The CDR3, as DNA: TGTGCCAGCAGTTACTCACGGGGTGGTGATGGCTACACCTTC. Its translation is CASSYSRGGDGYTF.

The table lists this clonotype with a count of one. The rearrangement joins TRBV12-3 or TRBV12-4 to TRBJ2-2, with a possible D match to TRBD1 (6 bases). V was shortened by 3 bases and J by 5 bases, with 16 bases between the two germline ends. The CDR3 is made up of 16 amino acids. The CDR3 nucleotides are TGTGCCAGCAGTTTTCCCGCCAGGGGCGCGACCGGGGAGCTGTTTTTT. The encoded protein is CASSFPARGATGELFF.

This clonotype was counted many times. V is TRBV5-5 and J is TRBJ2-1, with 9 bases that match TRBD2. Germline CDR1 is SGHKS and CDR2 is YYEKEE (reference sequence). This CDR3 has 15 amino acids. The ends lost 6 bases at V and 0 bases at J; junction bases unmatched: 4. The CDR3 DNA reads TGTGCCAGCACCAAAGCGGGGGGCTCCTACAATGAGCAGTTCTTC. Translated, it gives CASTKAGGSYNEQFF.

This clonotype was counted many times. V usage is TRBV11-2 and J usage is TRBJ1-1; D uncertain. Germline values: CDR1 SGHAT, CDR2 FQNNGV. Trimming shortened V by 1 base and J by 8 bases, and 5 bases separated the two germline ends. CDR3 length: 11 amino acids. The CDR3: CASSLAWEAFF. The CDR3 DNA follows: TGTGCCAGCAGCTTAGCGTGGGAAGCTTTCTTT.

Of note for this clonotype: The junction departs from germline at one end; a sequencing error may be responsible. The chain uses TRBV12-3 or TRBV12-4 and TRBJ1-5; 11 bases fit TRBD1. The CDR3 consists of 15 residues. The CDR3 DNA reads TGTGCCAGCAGTTTGCGGACAGGGGGCAATCAGCCCCAGCGTTTT. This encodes CASSLRTGGNQPQRF.

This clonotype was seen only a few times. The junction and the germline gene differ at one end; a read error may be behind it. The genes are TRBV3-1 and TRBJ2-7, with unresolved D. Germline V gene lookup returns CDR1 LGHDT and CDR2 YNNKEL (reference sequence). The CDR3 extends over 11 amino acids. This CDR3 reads CASSQLETTHF. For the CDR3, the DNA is TGTGCCAGCAGCCAGCTAGAGACAACCCATTTC.

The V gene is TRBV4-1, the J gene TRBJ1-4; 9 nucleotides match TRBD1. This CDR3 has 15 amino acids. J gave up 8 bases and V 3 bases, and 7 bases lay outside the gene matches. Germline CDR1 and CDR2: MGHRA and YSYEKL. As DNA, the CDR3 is TGCGCCAGCAGCCAGGAACAGGACAGGGGAGAAAAACTGTTTTTT. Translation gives CASSQEQDRGEKLFF.

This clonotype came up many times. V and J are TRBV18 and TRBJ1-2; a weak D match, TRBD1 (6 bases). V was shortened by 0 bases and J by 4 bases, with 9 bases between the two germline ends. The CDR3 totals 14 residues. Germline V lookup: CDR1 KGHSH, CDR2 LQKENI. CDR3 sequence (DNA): TGTGCCAGCTCACCACCGACAGGCACCTATGGCTACACCTTC. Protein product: CASSPPTGTYGYTF.